This TCR beta chain appears in the sequencing data of a study of cytomegalovirus exposure and HLA in healthy donors. It was with 60 Vbeta and 13 Jbeta primers that the PCR ran. Methods used by the authors: An analysis that came later counted 80 million or so unique TCR beta chains, approximately 10 million shared. TCRdb's copy holds only in-frame clones and misses some; the assay was immunoSEQ multiplex PCR. V, J and clone size reflect that table, while D and trimming were determined from the DNA. The data show roughly 150,000 clones, roughly 82% seen once. Comment on this clone: Antigen specificity is unknown.

Findings and caveats of the study: At a 0.05 false discovery rate, a later analysis found 18,000 or so TCR beta sequences to be associated with HLA alleles.

This TCR was sampled from a man aged 25-45 years in good health and CMV-seronegative. The sequenced material came from PBMCs.

CDR3 region: CASVIGTGEDTQYF. The CDR3 DNA reads TGCGCCAGCGTCATAGGGACAGGGGAAGATACGCAGTATTTT. The gene calls are TRBV5-1 and TRBJ2-3, with 10 nucleotides matching TRBD1. The CDR3 contains 14 residues. Germline V gene sequence: CDR1 SGHRS, CDR2 YFSETQ. The V segment lost 7 bases and the J segment 5 bases; nucleotides outside the gene matches: 7.